This T cell receptor beta chain was profiled in a study of beta chain features in type 1 diabetes. Findings of the study overall: There was a moderate but significant shortening of TCRB CDR3s in all four CD4+ subsets of Type 1 diabetes patients. A potential influence of HLA type upon TCRB rearrangement remained unresolved herein.

Turning to this clone: Its antigen is still unknown.

cDNA synthesis used the whole RNA isolate, giving expressed TCRB sequences. The method was immunoSEQ multiplex PCR; TCRdb's version includes in-frame clones alone and lacks a portion of them. The sample lists under 200,000 clones, around a tenth occurring once. The sequence derives from a man in his thirties or forties with type 1 diabetes. The material sequenced was central memory CD4+ T cells from blood.

CDR3 bases: TGTGCCAGCAGTGACAGGGAGGATCAGCCCCAGCATTTT. Translating gives CASSDREDQPQHF. This chain joins TRBV25-1 and TRBJ1-5; D might be TRBD1 (5 bases). Germline CDR1 and CDR2: MGHDK and SYGVNS. This CDR3 comprises 13 residues. The V gene lost 3 bases and the J gene lost 5 bases, with 8 bases spanning the gap.